This T cell receptor (beta chain) comes out of a study of blood T cell repertoires in COVID-19. Germline CDR1 is SGHVS and CDR2 is FQNEAQ. This CDR3 region has 14 residues. J was trimmed by 6 bases and V by 8 bases; bases with no gene match: 8. Method: immunoSEQ multiplex PCR; TCRdb's copy keeps in-frame clones and lacks some. Of 100,000 or so clones in the sample, approximately 85% were seen once. The rearrangement links TRBV7-8 to TRBJ2-1; 9 bases agree with TRBD2. Sequencing was carried out using peripheral blood. This TCR was recovered from a woman aged 60 to 75 with acute or convalescent COVID-19. CDR3 region: CASGSGGRANEQFF. CDR3 bases: TGTGCCAGCGGTAGCGGCGGGAGGGCCAATGAGCAGTTCTTC.